The source of this TCR beta chain is a study of blood T cells in healthy people across ages. Regarding the study as a whole: In the absence of known donor CMV status, changes in expanded clonotypes were possibly confounded. Greater diversity and more naive CD4+ cells were seen in long-lived donors than in aged donors. Diversity estimated from one million T cells was considered an underestimate.

A second about 7 to 11 cycle PCR used barcoded and J-beta primers. A template-switch adaptor that had 12 random nucleotides put a tag on each cDNA molecule. TCRdb ran MiXCR on the 5' RACE reads and lists one entry per CDR3 protein. The table shows some 780,000 distinct CDR3 sequences, with approximately 60% occurring only once. Only a few counts were recorded for this clonotype. Its antigen is not identified. The sequencing input was blood. The sequence was collected from a man between 40 and 49 years old in good health.

The CDR3 nucleotides are TGTGCCAGCAGTGATCGGACAGGGAAGGATGAGCAGTTCTTC. The encoded protein is CASSDRTGKDEQFF. The chain has TRBV25-1 and TRBJ2-1, with 8 positions matching TRBD1. Unmatched junction bases numbered 6, after V lost 3 bases and J lost 8 bases. The CDR3 has 14 amino acids. Germline-derived CDR1 and CDR2 are MGHDK and SYGVNS.